This T cell receptor beta chain was sequenced for a study of regulatory T cells in long-lasting Graves disease. According to the study, TCR beta libraries were built with iRepertoire HTBI primers and CDR3-region Arm-PCR. TCRdb reprocessed the multiplex PCR reads with MiXCR, giving one entry per CDR3 protein. The sample records over 200,000 distinct CDR3 sequences, around 16% being singletons. This CDR3 is 19 amino acids long. V dropped 1 base and J dropped 7; count of bases not matched to a gene: 16. Germline CDR1 reads LGHNA; CDR2 reads YSLEER. Documented time point: newly diagnosed GD, antithyroid drugs for less than 3 months. Preparation of the TCR library used RNA extracted from PBMCs. Recruitment took place at an endocrinology department in Xi'an, China. This clonotype was observed once.

The rearrangement joins TRBV4-3 to TRBJ1-2; 12 bases agree with TRBD1. The TCR was taken from a female donor with Graves disease. Sequencing used peripheral blood mononuclear cells (PBMCs), obtained at new diagnosis, from a patient treated with antithyroid drugs. The CDR3 DNA reads TGCGCCAGCAGCCAAGCCCTCGGGACAGGGGGCGCTGGGTTGGCTGGCTACACCTTC. It specifies CASSQALGTGGAGLAGYTF.